These T cell receptor beta chains were read from a single sample in a study of blood T cell repertoires in COVID-19. Using immunoSEQ multiplex PCR, the repertoire was profiled, and TCRdb retains in-frame clones only, with some absent. The sample consists of a few hundred thousand clones, roughly 87% of them appearing once. Specimen: PBMCs or T cells enriched from blood (not recorded which). Source of these receptors: a woman in her 30s who had recovered from COVID-19. The conserved cysteine and the conserved F or W are not part of the CDR3 here. Fields, in order: V gene, J gene, D gene, CDR3 protein. D genes are given only for firm matches.

TRBV19,TRBJ2-7,NA,ASRVSGLTEQY
TRBV9,TRBJ2-2,TRBD2,ASSIRGGPAGELF
TRBV19,TRBJ2-7,NA,ASSIDHWAEQY
TRBV5-1,TRBJ1-4,NA,ASSRDLNEKLF
TRBV6-5,TRBJ2-3,TRBD1,ASSYSGDRGLYTQY
TRBV30,TRBJ1-2,TRBD1,AWSKGQGGYGYT
TRBV5-1,TRBJ1-1,TRBD1,ASSLGRQGMNTEAF
TRBV29-1,TRBJ1-4,TRBD1,SATDRGGGKLF
TRBV7-7,TRBJ2-1,TRBD2,ASSLGGGSYNEQF
TRBV5-8,TRBJ2-7,NA,ASSLGGRSSYEQY
TRBV7-2,TRBJ1-6,TRBD1,ASSISLQGYSPLH
TRBV10-2,TRBJ2-2,NA,ASSAKRGGELF
TRBV28,TRBJ2-7,TRBD2,ASHLGGSSYEQY
TRBV2,TRBJ1-6,NA,ASSAFPQGPDPLH
TRBV6-2/TRBV6-3,TRBJ2-1,TRBD2,ASSYTAGLAGNEQF
TRBV27,TRBJ1-1,TRBD1,ASSKGQVTNTEAF
TRBV2,TRBJ2-2,TRBD2,ASSVIASGTGELF
TRBV2,TRBJ1-1,NA,ASSDGTEAF
TRBV5-1,TRBJ2-1,TRBD2,ASSLGLAGGQHNEQF
TRBV6-5,TRBJ1-1,NA,ASSREGLTGAEAF
TRBV5-1,TRBJ2-7,TRBD2,ASSLLAGGPYEQY
TRBV6-5,TRBJ2-3,TRBD2,ASSYVSGGPTDTQY
TRBV5-1,TRBJ1-4,NA,ASSQEAGVRTNEKLF
TRBV30,TRBJ2-7,NA,AWREGLGPYEQY
TRBV5-1,TRBJ1-1,NA,ASSLGHQNTEAF